The T cell receptor beta chain under discussion was sequenced for a study of cytomegalovirus exposure and HLA in healthy donors. General study findings and limits: As was reported, the classifier diagnosed cytomegalovirus status with high specificity and sensitivity.

The PCR used 60 Vbeta and 13 Jbeta primers. The repertoire was sequenced with immunoSEQ multiplex PCR; TCRdb's copy has only in-frame clones and lacks some. The sample carries about 210,000 clones, under 85% recorded once. Germline trimming cut 7 bases from V and 1 base from J; bases unmatched to any gene: 4. CDR3 size: 13 residues. Germline V gene sequence: CDR1 SGHNT, CDR2 YYREEE (reference sequence). Turning to this clone: The antigen is unknown.

Sequencing was done on a sample of PBMCs. This chain joins TRBV5-4 and TRBJ2-5, with TRBD1 matching over 7 bases. This TCR came from a woman aged 45-65 years in good health and CMV-seropositive. CDR3 region: CASARDSQETQYF. The DNA of the CDR3 is TGTGCCAGCGCACGGGACAGCCAAGAGACCCAGTACTTC. Full variable domain (missing parts from reference TRBV5-4 and TRBJ2-5): ETGVTQSPTHLIKTRGQQVTLRCSSQSGHNTVSWYQQALGQGPQFIFQYYREEENGRGNFPPRFSGLQFPNYSSELNVNALELDDSALYLCASARDSQETQYFGPGTRLLVL.